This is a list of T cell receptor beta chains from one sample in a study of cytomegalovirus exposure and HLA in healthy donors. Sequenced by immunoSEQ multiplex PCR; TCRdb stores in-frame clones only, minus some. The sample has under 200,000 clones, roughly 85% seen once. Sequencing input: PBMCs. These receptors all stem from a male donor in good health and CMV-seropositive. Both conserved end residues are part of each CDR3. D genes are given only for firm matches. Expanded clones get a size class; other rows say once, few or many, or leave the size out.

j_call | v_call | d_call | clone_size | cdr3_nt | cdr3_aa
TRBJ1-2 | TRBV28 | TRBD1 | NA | TGTGCCAGCAGTGACAGGGACTTTGGCTACACCTTC | CASSDRDFGYTF
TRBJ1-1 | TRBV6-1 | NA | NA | TGTGCCAGCAGTGAGCTTAGAACGGGCACTGAAGCTTTCTTT | CASSELRTGTEAFF
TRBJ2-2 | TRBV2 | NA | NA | TGTGCCAGCAGCGAGACTGGCACCGGGGAGCTGTTTTTT | CASSETGTGELFF
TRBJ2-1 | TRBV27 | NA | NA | TGTGCCAGCAGTGCAATAAAGGGGAAACAATTAAACAATGAGCAGTTCTTC | CASSAIKGKQLNNEQFF
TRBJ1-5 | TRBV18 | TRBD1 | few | TGTGCCAGCTCACCAGGGACAGGGGTTCAGCCCCAGCATTTT | CASSPGTGVQPQHF
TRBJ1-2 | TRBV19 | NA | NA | TGTGCCAGTACTCTCCATGGGACAACGAACTATGGCTACACCTTC | CASTLHGTTNYGYTF
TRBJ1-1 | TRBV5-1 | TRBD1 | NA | TGCGCCAGCAGCTACCGGGACAGGGGGCCCGCGAGGGCTTTCTTT | CASSYRDRGPARAFF
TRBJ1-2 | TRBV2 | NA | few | TGTGCCAGCACGAAGGGGGGGGAAGGCTACACCTTC | CASTKGGEGYTF
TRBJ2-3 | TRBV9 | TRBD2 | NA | TGTGCCAGCAGCTACTCCGGGACTAGCGGGAGGGTGAAAGATACGCAGTATTTT | CASSYSGTSGRVKDTQYF
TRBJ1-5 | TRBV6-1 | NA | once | TGTGCCAGCAGTGAAGAATGGCAGGCCTACAATCAGCCCCAGCATTTT | CASSEEWQAYNQPQHF
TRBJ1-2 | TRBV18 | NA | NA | TGTGCCAGCTCACCAGCGGGACGGGAAGGCTACACCTTC | CASSPAGREGYTF
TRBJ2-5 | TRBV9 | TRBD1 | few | TGTGCCAGCAGCGTTGGGACAGTCGCGGAGACCCAGTACTTC | CASSVGTVAETQYF
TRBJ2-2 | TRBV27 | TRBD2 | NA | TGTGCCAGCACCAATAGCGGGACCGGGGAGCTGTTTTTT | CASTNSGTGELFF
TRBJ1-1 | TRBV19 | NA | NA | TGTGCCAGTAGCCTCTTAACTAACACTGAAGCTTTCTTT | CASSLLTNTEAFF
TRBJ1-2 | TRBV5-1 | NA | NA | TGCGCCAGCAGCTTGGGTCTCACAACTAACTATGGCTACACCTTC | CASSLGLTTNYGYTF
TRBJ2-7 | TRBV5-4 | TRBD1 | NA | TGTGCCAGCAGCTTACAGGGGGGCTACGAGCAGTACTTC | CASSLQGGYEQYF
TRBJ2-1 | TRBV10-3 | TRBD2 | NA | TGTGCCTCCAACCCGGGACTAGCATACAATGAGCAGTTCTTC | CASNPGLAYNEQFF
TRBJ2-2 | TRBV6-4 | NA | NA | TGTGCCAGCAGTGAAAGCCAGGGCGGCACCGGGGAGCTGTTTTTT | CASSESQGGTGELFF
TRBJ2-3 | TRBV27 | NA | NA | TGTGCCAGCAGGGAGTATACAGGGAGCACAGATACGCAGTATTTT | CASREYTGSTDTQYF
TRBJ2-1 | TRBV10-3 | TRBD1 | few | TGTGCCATCAGTGCCTCGGCAGGGGGTAATGAGCAGTTCTTC | CAISASAGGNEQFF
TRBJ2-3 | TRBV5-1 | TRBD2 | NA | TGCGCCAGCAGCTTGGTCGGGACTAATGTCGGCACAGATACGCAGTATTTT | CASSLVGTNVGTDTQYF
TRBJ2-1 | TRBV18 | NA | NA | TGTGCCAGCTCACCACTACCAGTGTCCTACAATGAGCAGTTCTTC | CASSPLPVSYNEQFF